These 14 T cell receptor beta chains were sequenced from one sample in a study of blood T cell repertoires in COVID-19. Profiled with immunoSEQ multiplex PCR; TCRdb holds only in-frame clones, not every one. The sample lists about 240,000 clones; approximately 83% were seen once. The sample consisted of PBMCs or T cells enriched from blood (not recorded which). The receptors were gathered from a woman between 40 and 50 years old with acute COVID-19.

This clone turned up a few times. The V call is TRBV28, the J call TRBJ1-5; D not certain. From germline, CDR1 is MDHEN and CDR2 SYDVKM. Trimming cost V 5 bases and J 6 bases, with 17 bases left between them. This CDR3 region has 15 residues. The CDR3 loop reads CASSPTLMLSQPQHF. Written as DNA, the CDR3 is TGTGCCAGCAGTCCTACTCTGATGCTGAGTCAGCCCCAGCATTTT.

Only one count was recorded for this clone. The chain has TRBV27 and TRBJ2-7; 13 bases align to TRBD2. Trimming removed 3 bases from V and 5 bases from J; junction bases left unmatched: 1. This CDR3 is 14 amino acids long. Germline-derived CDR1 and CDR2 are MNHEY and SMNVEV (reference sequence). CDR3 DNA: TGTGCCAGCAGTTTTGGACTAGCGGGAGACGAGCAGTACTTC. Encoded protein: CASSFGLAGDEQYF.

V gene TRBV13 combines with J gene TRBJ2-7; D unresolved. CDR1 is PRHDT, CDR2 FYEKMQ, per germline (reference sequence). Trimming removed 0 bases at V and 6 bases at J, with 12 bases between. CDR3 length: 14 amino acids. CDR3 sequence (DNA): TGTGCCAGCAGCTTAGGCCCCCCTAGTTTCGAGCAGTACTTC. Its protein product is CASSLGPPSFEQYF.

V and J are TRBV6-5 and TRBJ2-7; D remains unclear. Trimming shortened V by 6 bases and J by 4 bases, and 4 bases separated the two germline ends. There are 10 residues in the CDR3. Germline assignment: CDR1 MNHEY and CDR2 SVGAGI. The CDR3 is CASSLYEQYF. CDR3 in DNA: TGTGCCAGCAGCCTTTACGAGCAGTACTTC.

This chain connects TRBV4-1 to TRBJ2-5; 7 bases agree with TRBD1. Trimming removed 1 base from V and 2 bases from J; junction bases left unmatched: 4. The CDR3 has 15 amino acids. Germline V gene data show CDR1 as MGHRA and CDR2 as YSYEKL. The DNA of the CDR3 is TGCGCCAGCAGCCAAGCCGGGACAGAGCAAGAGACCCAGTACTTC. Translated, it gives CASSQAGTEQETQYF.

The chain joins TRBV10-1 to TRBJ2-5; maybe TRBD2 (5 bases). The CDR3 is 12 residues long. The germline gives CDR1 WNHNN, CDR2 SYGVQD (reference sequence). The germline V and J ends were trimmed by 10 bases and 5 bases, with 14 bases remaining between them. CDR3 region: CATPRGLETQYF. In DNA, the CDR3 is TGCGCCACACCACGGGGTTTGGAGACCCAGTACTTC.

The genes are TRBV19 and TRBJ2-7; D might be TRBD2 (6 bases). CDR1 LNHDA and CDR2 SQIVND come from the germline V gene (reference sequence). Trimming removed 2 bases at V and 5 bases at J, with 13 bases between. This CDR3 is 14 amino acids long. The chain's CDR3 is CASSITGSRDEQYF. The CDR3 DNA reads TGTGCCAGTAGTATAACCGGGAGCAGGGACGAGCAGTACTTC.

The V and J genes are TRBV6-5 and TRBJ2-7; 8 bases are shared with TRBD1. The CDR3 totals 13 residues. The germline CDR1 and CDR2 sequences are MNHEY and SVGAGI. J was trimmed by 3 bases and V by 2 bases; bases with no gene match: 0. CDR3 protein: CASSYGTGYEQYF. CDR3 sequence (DNA): TGTGCCAGCAGTTACGGGACAGGCTACGAGCAGTACTTC.

The chain is built from TRBV2 and TRBJ2-1; TRBD1 matches at 8 bases. V was pared by 5 bases and J by 5 bases, with 14 bases of the junction left unmatched. The CDR3 is made up of 17 amino acids. The germline gives CDR1 SNHLY, CDR2 FYNNEI. CDR3 protein: CASSPKLDRVLDNEQFF. The CDR3 bases are TGTGCCAGCAGTCCGAAGCTGGACAGGGTTTTGGACAATGAGCAGTTCTTC.

Notes on this clone: Its ends do not fully match the called genes, so a read error is possible. V usage is TRBV24-1 and J usage is TRBJ1-5; 7 bases match TRBD1. CDR3 length: 17 residues. Per germline, CDR1 KGHDR and CDR2 SFDVKD. CDR3 coding DNA: TGTGCCACCAGTGATTTAGGCAACAGGGGCAGCAGTCAGCCCCAGCATTTT. Translation gives CATSDLGNRGSSQPQHF.

The J gene is TRBJ2-5, the V gene TRBV29-1, with D possibly matching TRBD2 (6 bases). The germline V gene has CDR1 SQVTM and CDR2 ANQGSEA. The V and J ends lost 4 bases and 1 base respectively, with 10 bases between them. CDR3 length: 13 amino acids. The CDR3 here is CSVGGALQETQYF. CDR3 in DNA: TGCAGCGTTGGCGGGGCTCTCCAAGAGACCCAGTACTTC.

This clone was detected once. The chain employs TRBV12-5 and TRBJ2-5, with D hard to call. The V gene's germline CDR1 is LGHNT and CDR2 FRNRAP. CDR3 length equals 17 residues. V dropped 4 bases and J dropped 1 base, with 19 bases sitting between them. The CDR3 nucleotides are TGTGCTAGTGGTTCGACATTAGAGTACTCTTCCCAAGAGACCCAGTACTTC. This codes for CASGSTLEYSSQETQYF.

V is TRBV10-1 and J is TRBJ2-7, with 7 bases lining up with TRBD2. V was pared by 8 bases and J by 1 base, with 23 bases of the junction left unmatched. CDR1 WNHNN and CDR2 SYGVQD come from the germline V gene (reference sequence). CDR3 length: 19 amino acids. The CDR3 here is CASHRSGSGGSNVSYEQYF. The CDR3 DNA sequence: TGCGCCAGCCATCGTTCGGGGAGCGGCGGGAGTAATGTATCCTACGAGCAGTACTTC.

The chain links TRBV27 to TRBJ2-7; 8 nucleotides align to TRBD1. V trimming: 5 bases; J trimming: 7 bases; junction bases outside the gene matches: 16. CDR3 length: 16 amino acids. The germline V gene has CDR1 MNHEY and CDR2 SMNVEV (reference sequence). CDR3 protein: CASSPLGGQAAGEQYF. The DNA for the CDR3 is TGTGCCAGCAGTCCTCTAGGGGGACAGGCGGCGGGGGAGCAGTACTTC.